The 13 T cell receptor beta chains below all came from one sample that was sequenced in a study of cytomegalovirus exposure and HLA in healthy donors. Amplification used 60 Vbeta primers and 13 Jbeta primers. Clones were read by immunoSEQ multiplex PCR, and TCRdb kept only the in-frame ones, dropping some. The sample comprises approximately 120,000 clones, 15% to 20% of which are singletons, and roughly 3% rests with the top ten. Material for sequencing was PBMCs. Source of these receptors: a female donor in good health and CMV-seropositive.

The chain carries TRBV30 and TRBJ1-1; D is unresolved. CDR1 and CDR2 (germline): GTSNPN, SVGIG (reference sequence). V was pared by 0 bases and J by 4 bases, with 12 bases between. The CDR3 consists of 14 residues. The CDR3 loop reads CAWSVNWRVTEAFF. CDR3 DNA sequence: TGTGCCTGGAGTGTAAATTGGCGGGTCACTGAAGCTTTCTTT. The full variable domain, its missing parts supplied by reference TRBV30 and TRBJ1-1, is SQTIHQWPATLVQPVGSPLSLECTVEGTSNPNLYWYRQAAGRGLQLLFYSVGIGQISSEVPQNLSASRPQDRQFILSSKKLLLSDSGFYLCAWSVNWRVTEAFFGQGTRLTVV.

This sequence joins TRBV4-1 and TRBJ2-5; a possible D gene is TRBD2 (5 bases). Trimming took 1 base from V and 1 from J, leaving 7 bases between them. The CDR3 totals 14 residues. From germline, CDR1 is MGHRA and CDR2 YSYEKL. This CDR3 reads CASSQARGQETQYF. The CDR3 DNA reads as TGCGCCAGCAGCCAAGCCCGGGGCCAAGAGACCCAGTACTTC.

A few counts support this clone. V usage is TRBV28 and J usage is TRBJ2-1, with D unclear. Trimming shortened V by 7 bases and J by 0 bases, and 13 bases separated the two germline ends. The CDR3 is 15 residues long. CDR1 is MDHEN and CDR2 is SYDVKM in the germline V gene. The CDR3 DNA is TGTGCCAGCACCATGCACGCAGACTCCTACAATGAGCAGTTCTTC. Amino acids: CASTMHADSYNEQFF.

V usage is TRBV6-5 and J usage is TRBJ1-6; 8 nucleotides agree with TRBD1. CDR3 length: 15 residues. The V segment lost 1 base and the J segment 5 bases; nucleotides outside the gene matches: 1. Germline CDR1 and CDR2: MNHEY and SVGAGI. CDR3 bases: TGTGCCAGCAGTTACTGGGGACAGGATAATTCACCCCTCCACTTT. Protein: CASSYWGQDNSPLHF.

In its sample, this clone was seen a few times. The chain links TRBV5-1 to TRBJ1-2; TRBD1 might be the D (6 bases). CDR1 SGHRS and CDR2 YFSETQ come from the germline V gene. V lost 3 bases, J lost 8 bases, and 20 bases lay in between. The CDR3 is 15 amino acids. The CDR3 protein is CASSYLSGTPHGYTF. The CDR3 nucleotides read TGCGCCAGCAGCTATCTATCCGGGACACCGCACGGCTACACCTTC.

This clone has just a few counts. The rearrangement uses TRBV6-5 and TRBJ1-1; no clear D gene. V was trimmed by 6 bases and J by 2 bases, leaving 10 bases between them. Germline V lookup: CDR1 MNHEY, CDR2 SVGAGI. CDR3 length equals 13 residues. CDR3 residues: CASRFTPNTEAFF. The CDR3 DNA sequence: TGTGCCAGCAGATTTACACCAAACACTGAAGCTTTCTTT.

This chain links TRBV28 with TRBJ2-3; the D gene is possibly TRBD2 (6 bases). This CDR3 region has 14 residues. Germline CDR1 reads MDHEN; CDR2 reads SYDVKM. Trimming shortened V by 2 bases and J by 6 bases, and 12 bases separated the two germline ends. The CDR3 loop is CASSLTVGGDTQYF. The CDR3 DNA follows: TGTGCCAGCAGTTTAACGGTGGGAGGCGATACGCAGTATTTT. Complete variable domain (other parts from reference TRBV28 and TRBJ2-3): DVKVTQSSRYLVKRTGEKVFLECVQDMDHENMFWYRQDPGLGLRLIYFSYDVKMKEKGDIPEGYSVSREKKERFSLILESASTNQTSMYLCASSLTVGGDTQYFGPGTRLTVL.

This clone was seen once. The V and J genes are TRBV19 and TRBJ1-4; D is uncertain. The V gene lost 2 bases and the J gene lost 4 bases, with 8 bases spanning the gap. The CDR3 is 14 residues long. Per the germline V gene, CDR1 is LNHDA and CDR2 is SQIVND (reference sequence). The CDR3 sequence: CASSIWRRNEKLFF. The CDR3 bases are TGTGCCAGTAGTATATGGAGACGTAATGAAAAACTGTTTTTT. Supplemented by reference TRBV19 and TRBJ1-4, the full variable domain reads DGGITQSPKYLFRKEGQNVTLSCEQNLNHDAMYWYRQDPGQGLRLIYYSQIVNDFQKGDIAEGYSVSREKKESFPLTVTSAQKNPTAFYLCASSIWRRNEKLFFGSGTQLSVL.

This clone turned up a few times. The CDR3 DNA reads as TGTGCAAGTCGCTTTGGGGGGGCAATGAACACTGAAGCTTTCTTT. It specifies CASRFGGAMNTEAFF. The V and J genes are TRBV12-2 and TRBJ1-1. TRBV12-2 is a recognized pseudogene. CDR3 length: 15 residues.

This clone turned up a few times. The chain joins TRBV6-5 to TRBJ1-1, with unresolved D. Germline V gene sequence: CDR1 MNHEY, CDR2 SVGAGI. The CDR3 loop spans 11 amino acids. V dropped 10 bases and J dropped 1 base, with 7 bases sitting between them. The CDR3 reads CATRENTEAFF. CDR3 coding DNA: TGTGCCACTCGAGAGAACACTGAAGCTTTCTTT.

The J gene is TRBJ1-3, the V gene TRBV28, with D hard to call. This CDR3 is built from 14 residues. V was cut by 5 bases and J by 4 bases, with 12 bases left in between. Germline CDR1 reads MDHEN; CDR2 reads SYDVKM. The CDR3 DNA reads TGTGCCAGCAGTCCCGCGCAAGTGGGAAACACCATATATTTT. The encoded protein is CASSPAQVGNTIYF. The complete variable domain, with remaining parts taken from reference TRBV28 and TRBJ1-3, reads DVKVTQSSRYLVKRTGEKVFLECVQDMDHENMFWYRQDPGLGLRLIYFSYDVKMKEKGDIPEGYSVSREKKERFSLILESASTNQTSMYLCASSPAQVGNTIYFGEGSWLTVV.

The chain joins TRBV7-3 to TRBJ1-3; D is unresolved. V was cut by 4 bases and J by 0 bases, with 4 bases left in between. This CDR3 has 13 amino acids. Per germline, CDR1 SGHTA and CDR2 FQGTGA. DNA of the CDR3: TGTGCCAGCAGCTCGGGCTCTGGAAACACCATATATTTT. Protein: CASSSGSGNTIYF.

A few counts support this clone. The J gene is TRBJ1-3, the V gene TRBV2; 8 bases line up with TRBD1. This CDR3 contains 18 residues. Germline assignment: CDR1 SNHLY and CDR2 FYNNEI. Trimming removed 7 bases from V and 5 bases from J; junction bases left unmatched: 19. The CDR3 loop is CASTGQGRRPMGRNTIYF. CDR3 coding DNA: TGTGCCAGCACCGGACAGGGAAGAAGACCGATGGGAAGAAACACCATATATTTT.